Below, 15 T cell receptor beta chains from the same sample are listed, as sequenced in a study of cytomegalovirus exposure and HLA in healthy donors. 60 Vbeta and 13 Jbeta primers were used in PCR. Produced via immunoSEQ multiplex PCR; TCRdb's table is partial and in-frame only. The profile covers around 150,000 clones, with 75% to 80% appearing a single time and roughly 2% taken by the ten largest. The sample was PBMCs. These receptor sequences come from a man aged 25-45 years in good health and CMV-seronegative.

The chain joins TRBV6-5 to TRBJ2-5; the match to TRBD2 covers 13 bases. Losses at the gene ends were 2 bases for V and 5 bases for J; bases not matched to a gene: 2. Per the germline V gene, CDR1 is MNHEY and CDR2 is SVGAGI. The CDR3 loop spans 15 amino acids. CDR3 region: CASSYVTSGRETQYF. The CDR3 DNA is TGTGCCAGCAGTTACGTGACTAGCGGGAGGGAGACCCAGTACTTC.

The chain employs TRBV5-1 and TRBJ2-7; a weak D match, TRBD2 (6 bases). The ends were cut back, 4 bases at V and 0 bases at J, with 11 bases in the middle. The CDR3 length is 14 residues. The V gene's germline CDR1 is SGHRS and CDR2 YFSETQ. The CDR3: CASSTQTSSYEQYF. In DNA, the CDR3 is TGCGCCAGCAGCACACAGACTAGCTCCTACGAGCAGTACTTC.

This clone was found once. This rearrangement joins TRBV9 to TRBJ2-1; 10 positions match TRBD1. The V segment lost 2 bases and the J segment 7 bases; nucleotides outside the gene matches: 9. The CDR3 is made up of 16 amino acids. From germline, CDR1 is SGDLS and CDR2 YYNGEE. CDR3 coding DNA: TGTGCCAGCAGCGTGGGGACAGGGGTTTATTGGAATGAGCAGTTCTTC. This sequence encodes CASSVGTGVYWNEQFF.

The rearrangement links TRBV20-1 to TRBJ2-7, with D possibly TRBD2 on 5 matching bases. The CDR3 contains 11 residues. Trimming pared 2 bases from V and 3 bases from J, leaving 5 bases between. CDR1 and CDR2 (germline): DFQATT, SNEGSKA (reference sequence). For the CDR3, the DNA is TGCAGTGCTAGACGGGACTACGAGCAGTACTTC. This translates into CSARRDYEQYF.

In DNA form, the CDR3 reads TGTGCCAGCAGTACAACAGGGGAAGGGCTACAGCCCCAGCATTTT. It yields the protein CASSTTGEGLQPQHF. This chain uses TRBV6-5 with TRBJ1-5; 7 bases align to TRBD1. Germline V gene sequence: CDR1 MNHEY, CDR2 SVGAGI. The CDR3 is made up of 15 amino acids. V lost 5 bases and J lost 7; bases outside the gene matches: 11.

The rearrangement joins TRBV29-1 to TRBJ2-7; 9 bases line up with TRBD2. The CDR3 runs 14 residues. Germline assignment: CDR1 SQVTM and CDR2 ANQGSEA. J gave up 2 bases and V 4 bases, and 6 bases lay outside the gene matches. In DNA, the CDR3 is TGCAGCGTTGTCGTTAGCGGGAGACCCTACGAGCAGTACTTC. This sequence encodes CSVVVSGRPYEQYF.

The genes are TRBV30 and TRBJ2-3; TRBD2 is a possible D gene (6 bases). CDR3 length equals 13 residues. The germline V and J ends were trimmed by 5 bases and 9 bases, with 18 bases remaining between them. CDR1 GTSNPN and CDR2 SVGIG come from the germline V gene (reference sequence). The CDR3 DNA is TGTGCCTGGTCTGTACTCGGGACTGCCACGCAGTATTTT. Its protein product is CAWSVLGTATQYF.

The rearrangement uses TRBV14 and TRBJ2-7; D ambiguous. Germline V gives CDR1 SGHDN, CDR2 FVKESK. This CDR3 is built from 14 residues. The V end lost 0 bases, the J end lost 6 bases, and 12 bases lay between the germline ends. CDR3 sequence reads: CASSQEPGYFEQYF. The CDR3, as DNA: TGTGCCAGCAGCCAAGAACCCGGGTACTTCGAGCAGTACTTC.

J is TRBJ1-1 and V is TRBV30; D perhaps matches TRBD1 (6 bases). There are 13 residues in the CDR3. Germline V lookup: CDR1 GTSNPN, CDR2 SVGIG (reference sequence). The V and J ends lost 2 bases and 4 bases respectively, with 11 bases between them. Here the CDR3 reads CAWSPSGVTEAFF. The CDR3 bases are TGTGCCTGGAGTCCGTCAGGGGTCACTGAAGCTTTCTTT.

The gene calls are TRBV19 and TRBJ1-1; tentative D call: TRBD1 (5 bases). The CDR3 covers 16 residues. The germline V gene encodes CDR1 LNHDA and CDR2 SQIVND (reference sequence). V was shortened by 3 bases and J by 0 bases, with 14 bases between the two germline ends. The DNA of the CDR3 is TGTGCCAGTAGTATGGGGCTGACCAACGTGAACACTGAAGCTTTCTTT. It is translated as CASSMGLTNVNTEAFF.

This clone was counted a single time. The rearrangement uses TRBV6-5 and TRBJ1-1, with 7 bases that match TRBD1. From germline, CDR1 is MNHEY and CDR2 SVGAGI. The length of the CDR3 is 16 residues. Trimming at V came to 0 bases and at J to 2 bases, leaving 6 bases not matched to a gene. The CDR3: CASSYSTGTVNTEAFF. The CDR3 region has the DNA TGTGCCAGCAGTTACTCGACAGGGACGGTTAACACTGAAGCTTTCTTT.

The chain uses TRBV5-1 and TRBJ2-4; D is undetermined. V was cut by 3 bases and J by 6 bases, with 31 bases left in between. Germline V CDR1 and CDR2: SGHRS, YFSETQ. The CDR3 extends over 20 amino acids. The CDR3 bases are TGCGCCAGCAGCTCCTCCTCCCCGGGTGAGGAATTAAGCGATCGAAACATTCAGTACTTC. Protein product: CASSSSSPGEELSDRNIQYF.

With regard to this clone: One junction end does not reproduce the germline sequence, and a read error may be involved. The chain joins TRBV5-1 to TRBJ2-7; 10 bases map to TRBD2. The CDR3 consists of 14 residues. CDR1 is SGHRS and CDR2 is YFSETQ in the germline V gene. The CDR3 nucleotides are TGCGCTAGCACGATTAGCGGGAGGTCCTACGAGCAGTACTTC. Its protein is CASTISGRSYEQYF.

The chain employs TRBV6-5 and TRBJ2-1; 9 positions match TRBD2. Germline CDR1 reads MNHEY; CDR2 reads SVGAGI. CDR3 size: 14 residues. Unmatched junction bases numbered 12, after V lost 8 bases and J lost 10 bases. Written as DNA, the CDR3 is TGTGCCAGCGTCAAGATAGCGGGAGCGGGAGAGCAGTTCTTC. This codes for CASVKIAGAGEQFF.

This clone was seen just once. CDR3: CAWSVFSRGGTGELFF. The CDR3 DNA reads as TGTGCCTGGAGTGTATTTTCCAGGGGCGGGACCGGGGAGCTGTTTTTT. V gene TRBV30 combines with J gene TRBJ2-2, with a tentative D call TRBD1 (6 bases). Trimming took 0 bases from V and 5 from J, leaving 16 bases between them. The germline CDR1 and CDR2 sequences are GTSNPN and SVGIG (reference sequence). This CDR3 comprises 16 residues.